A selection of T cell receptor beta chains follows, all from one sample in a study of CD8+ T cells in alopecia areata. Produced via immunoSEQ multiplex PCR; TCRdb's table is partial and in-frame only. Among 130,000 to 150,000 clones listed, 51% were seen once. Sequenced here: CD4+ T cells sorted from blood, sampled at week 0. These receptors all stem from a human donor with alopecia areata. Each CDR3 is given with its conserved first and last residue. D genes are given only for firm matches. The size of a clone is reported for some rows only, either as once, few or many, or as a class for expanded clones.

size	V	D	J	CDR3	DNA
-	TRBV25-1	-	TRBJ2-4	CASIEGGRPYF	TGTGCCAGCATTGAGGGGGGCCGGCCGTACTTC
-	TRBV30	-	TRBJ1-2	CACTLDRGHGYTF	TGTGCCTGTACCCTGGATCGGGGGCACGGCTACACCTTC
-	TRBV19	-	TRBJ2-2	CASKWSHTGELFF	TGTGCCAGTAAGTGGAGCCACACCGGGGAGCTGTTTTTT
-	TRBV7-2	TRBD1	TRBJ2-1	CASSNRGERFF	TGTGCCAGCAGCAACAGGGGTGAGCGGTTCTTC
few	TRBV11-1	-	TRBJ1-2	CASTFRARGDGYTF	TGTGCCAGCACCTTTCGGGCGCGGGGCGATGGCTACACCTTC
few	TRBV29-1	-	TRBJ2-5	CSAGRIEGETQYF	TGCAGCGCGGGCCGAATCGAAGGAGAGACCCAGTACTTC
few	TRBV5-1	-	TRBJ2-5	CASSFLGTGQETQYF	TGCGCCAGCAGCTTCCTGGGGACGGGCCAAGAGACCCAGTACTTC
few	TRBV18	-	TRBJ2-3	CASSPGPLFDTQYF	TGTGCCAGCTCACCGGGACCTCTTTTCGATACGCAGTATTTT
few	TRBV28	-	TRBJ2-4	CASSLGPGGSKNIQYF	TGTGCCAGCAGTTTAGGACCAGGCGGCTCCAAAAACATTCAGTACTTC
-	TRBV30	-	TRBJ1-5	CAWSPPGRANQPQHF	TGTGCCTGGAGTCCCCCCGGCAGGGCGAATCAGCCCCAGCATTTT
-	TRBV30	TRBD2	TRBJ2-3	CAWSGGRVGDTQYF	TGTGCCTGGAGTGGCGGGAGGGTTGGAGATACGCAGTATTTT
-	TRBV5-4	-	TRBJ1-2	CASSLAVNYGYTF	TGTGCCAGCAGCCTGGCGGTTAACTATGGCTACACCTTC
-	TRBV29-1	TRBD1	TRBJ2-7	CSVGAGGTYEQYF	TGCAGCGTTGGGGCAGGGGGCACCTACGAGCAGTACTTC
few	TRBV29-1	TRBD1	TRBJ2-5	CSARDRVGETQYF	TGCAGCGCCCGGGACAGGGTTGGGGAGACCCAGTACTTC
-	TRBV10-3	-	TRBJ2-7	CAISESIGEQYF	TGTGCCATCAGTGAGTCTATCGGCGAGCAGTACTTC
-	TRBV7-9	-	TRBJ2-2	CASSWGGHTGELFF	TGTGCCAGCAGCTGGGGCGGCCACACCGGGGAGCTGTTTTTT
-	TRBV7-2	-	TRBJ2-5	CASSLTAETQYF	TGTGCCAGCAGCTTAACAGCGGAAACCCAGTACTTC
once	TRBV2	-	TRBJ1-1	CASSLGEAFF	TGTGCCAGCAGTTTGGGGGAAGCTTTCTTT
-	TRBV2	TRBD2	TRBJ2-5	CASSREVAGVGDQYF	TGTGCCAGCAGCCGGGAGGTAGCGGGAGTAGGGGACCAGTACTTC
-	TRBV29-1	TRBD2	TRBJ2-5	CSVDGGEGTQYF	TGCAGCGTTGACGGGGGGGAAGGGACCCAGTACTTC
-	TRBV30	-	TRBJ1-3	CAWSSSGDTIYF	TGTGCCTGGAGTAGCTCGGGGGACACCATATATTTT
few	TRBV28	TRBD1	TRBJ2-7	CASSFGTGGNEQYF	TGTGCCAGCAGTTTCGGGACAGGGGGAAACGAGCAGTACTTC
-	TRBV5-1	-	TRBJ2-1	CASSLGARINEQFF	TGCGCCAGCAGCCTGGGGGCACGGATCAATGAGCAGTTCTTC
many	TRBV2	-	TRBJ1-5	CASRLNSNQPQHF	TGTGCCAGCAGACTTAACAGCAATCAGCCCCAGCATTTT
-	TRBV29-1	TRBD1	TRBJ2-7	CSVGGGQTGQYF	TGCAGCGTTGGAGGGGGACAGACGGGGCAGTACTTC
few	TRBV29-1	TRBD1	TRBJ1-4	CSARYRGVEEKLFF	TGCAGCGCCCGATACAGGGGAGTCGAAGAAAAACTGTTTTTT
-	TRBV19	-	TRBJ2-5	CASSMSRAAGGTQYF	TGTGCCAGTAGTATGTCGCGGGCGGCAGGAGGGACCCAGTACTTC
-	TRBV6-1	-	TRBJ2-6	CASNLDSVSVLTF	TGTGCCAGCAATCTGGACAGTGTCTCCGTCCTGACTTTC
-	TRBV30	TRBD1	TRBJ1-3	CAWAPRAGGVAGNTIYF	TGTGCCTGGGCCCCAAGGGCAGGGGGCGTTGCTGGAAACACCATATATTTT
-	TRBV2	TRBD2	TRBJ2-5	CASRTSGTQETQYF	TGTGCCAGCAGGACTAGCGGGACCCAAGAGACCCAGTACTTC
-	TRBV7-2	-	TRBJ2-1	CASSLTGLYEQFF	TGTGCCAGCAGCTTAACGGGTCTCTATGAGCAGTTCTTC
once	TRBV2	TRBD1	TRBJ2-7	CASTREQGAPYEQYF	TGTGCCAGCACTCGGGAGCAGGGGGCGCCCTACGAGCAGTACTTC
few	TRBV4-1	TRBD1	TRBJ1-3	CASSQDWTGTGNTIYF	TGCGCCAGCAGCCAAGATTGGACAGGAACGGGAAACACCATATATTTT
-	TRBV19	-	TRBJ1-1	CASSRVSYTEAFF	TGTGCCAGTAGTAGAGTATCGTACACTGAAGCTTTCTTT
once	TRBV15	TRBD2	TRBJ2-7	CATSPGLREQYF	TGTGCCACCAGCCCGGGACTACGCGAGCAGTACTTC
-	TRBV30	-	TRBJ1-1	CAWSVARDRLYNTEAFF	TGTGCCTGGAGTGTAGCCCGGGACCGACTTTATAACACTGAAGCTTTCTTT
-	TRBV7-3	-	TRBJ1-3	CASSSHPGNTIYF	TGTGCCAGCAGCTCCCACCCGGGAAACACCATATATTTT
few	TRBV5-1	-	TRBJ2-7	CASSLVGSSYEQYF	TGCGCCAGCAGCTTGGTTGGCAGCTCCTACGAGCAGTACTTC
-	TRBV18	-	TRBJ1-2	CASSPSQPAYGYTF	TGTGCCAGCTCACCGTCTCAGCCGGCTTATGGCTACACCTTC
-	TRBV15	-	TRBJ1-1	CATSGRMNTEAFF	TGTGCCACCAGCGGCCGCATGAACACTGAAGCTTTCTTT
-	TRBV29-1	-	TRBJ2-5	CSVEEDSLLLYF	TGCAGCGTTGAAGAGGATAGTCTCCTTCTGTACTTC
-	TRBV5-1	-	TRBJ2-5	CASSLAAGRETQYF	TGCGCCAGCAGCTTGGCGGCAGGTCGGGAGACCCAGTACTTC
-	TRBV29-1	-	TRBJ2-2	CSVEKVANSGELFF	TGCAGCGTTGAAAAGGTGGCCAACTCCGGGGAGCTGTTTTTT
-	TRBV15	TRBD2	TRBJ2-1	CAIQSGRTDEQFF	TGTGCCATCCAAAGCGGGAGAACGGATGAGCAGTTCTTC
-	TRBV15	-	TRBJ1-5	CATSPLGQPQHF	TGTGCCACCAGCCCCCTTGGGCAGCCCCAGCATTTT
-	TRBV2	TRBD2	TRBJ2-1	CASRMGAGAYNEQFF	TGTGCCAGCAGAATGGGAGCGGGAGCCTACAATGAGCAGTTCTTC